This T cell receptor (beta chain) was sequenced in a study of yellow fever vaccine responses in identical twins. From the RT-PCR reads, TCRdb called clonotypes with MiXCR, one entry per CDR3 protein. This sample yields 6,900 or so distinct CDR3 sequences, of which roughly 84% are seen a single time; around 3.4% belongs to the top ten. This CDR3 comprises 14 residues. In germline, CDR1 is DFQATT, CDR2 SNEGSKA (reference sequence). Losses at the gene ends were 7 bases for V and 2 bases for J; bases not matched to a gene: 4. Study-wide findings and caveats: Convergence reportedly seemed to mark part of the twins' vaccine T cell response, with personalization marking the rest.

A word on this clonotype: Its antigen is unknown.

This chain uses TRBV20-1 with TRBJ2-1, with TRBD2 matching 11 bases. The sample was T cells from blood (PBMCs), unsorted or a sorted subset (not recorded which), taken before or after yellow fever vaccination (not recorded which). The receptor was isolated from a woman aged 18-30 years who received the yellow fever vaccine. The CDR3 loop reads CSVRSGGAYNEQFF. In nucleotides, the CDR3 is TGCAGTGTACGTAGCGGGGGGGCCTACAATGAGCAGTTCTTC.